The next 29 T cell receptor beta chains were all read from a single sample in a study of blood T cell repertoires in COVID-19. Profiling relied on immunoSEQ multiplex PCR, and the TCRdb table lists in-frame clones only, not all of them. Of 200,000 to 250,000 clones in the sample, 87% were seen once. The material sequenced was PBMCs or T cells enriched from blood (not recorded which). The receptor set was obtained from a man younger than 40 in a cohort exposed to, infected with or recovered from COVID-19 (not recorded which).

This clone was counted once. The chain recombines TRBV10-3 with TRBJ2-1; perhaps TRBD2 as D (5 bases). Trimming cost V 6 bases and J 6 bases, with 18 bases left between them. Germline V CDR1 and CDR2: ENHRY, SYGVKD. The CDR3 is 15 residues long. The CDR3 sequence: CAIRDTRENLNEQFF. DNA for the CDR3: TGTGCCATCAGAGATACTAGGGAAAACCTCAATGAGCAGTTCTTC.

The V gene is TRBV6-6, the J gene TRBJ1-2; D may be TRBD1 (5 bases). The V end lost 11 bases, the J end lost 8 bases, and 24 bases lay between the germline ends. Looked up from germline, CDR1 is MNHNY and CDR2 is SVGAGI (reference sequence). The CDR3 is made up of 14 amino acids. The CDR3 is CASRRGTDYVGYTF. The DNA for the CDR3 is TGTGCCTCACGCCGGGGGACCGACTATGTGGGCTACACCTTC.

This chain connects TRBV27 to TRBJ2-7, with D possibly matching TRBD1 (6 bases). The V and J ends lost 4 bases and 2 bases respectively, with 21 bases between them. Germline V gene lookup returns CDR1 MNHEY and CDR2 SMNVEV (reference sequence). The CDR3 covers 17 residues. CDR3 nucleotide sequence: TGTGCCAGCAGTTCTTTAATCTTCGGGGACACCCCCTACGAGCAGTACTTC. Amino acid sequence: CASSSLIFGDTPYEQYF.

The rearrangement joins TRBV28 to TRBJ2-7; D is perhaps TRBD2 (5 bases). V lost 2 bases and J 6 bases, leaving 8 bases between the germline ends. This CDR3 has 12 residues. From germline, CDR1 is MDHEN and CDR2 SYDVKM. This chain's CDR3 is CASSLGRSEQYF. Written as DNA, the CDR3 is TGTGCCAGCAGTTTAGGGAGATCCGAGCAGTACTTC.

In DNA, the CDR3 is TGTGCCACCAGCAGGAAGTCTAGGGGGGGCTCCTACAATGAGCAGTTCTTC. Protein: CATSRKSRGGSYNEQFF. The chain has TRBV15 and TRBJ2-1, with a weak D call TRBD2 (7 bases). The CDR3 contains 17 residues. Trimming pared 3 bases from V and 0 bases from J, leaving 15 bases between. Germline V lookup: CDR1 LNHNV, CDR2 YYDKDF (reference sequence).

The chain combines TRBV6-4 with TRBJ1-2; 9 bases match TRBD1. Germline CDR1 and CDR2: MRHNA and SNTAGT. The CDR3 has 16 residues. Trimming cost V 2 bases and J 11 bases; bases outside gene matches: 15. In DNA form, the CDR3 reads TGTGCCAGCAGTGACACAGAGGGACAGGGCGGAGAGAGGTACACCTTC. Translated, it gives CASSDTEGQGGERYTF.

This clone has just a few counts. The chain recombines TRBV6-6 with TRBJ2-2; possible D gene TRBD1, 6 bases. The CDR3 runs 14 residues. V was shortened by 10 bases and J by 3 bases, with 15 bases between the two germline ends. Germline V gene sequence: CDR1 MNHNY, CDR2 SVGAGI (reference sequence). The CDR3 DNA follows: TGTGCCACCAAGGACAGAGGCGACACCGGGGAGCTGTTTTTT. It codes for CATKDRGDTGELFF.

V is TRBV28 and J is TRBJ2-7; no definite D call. The germline CDR1 and CDR2 sequences are MDHEN and SYDVKM. The CDR3 has 12 amino acids. The germline V and J ends were trimmed by 7 bases and 3 bases, with 10 bases remaining between them. CDR3 DNA: TGTGCCAGCACCCACCAGAACTACGAGCAGTACTTC. Translating it yields CASTHQNYEQYF.

The chain links TRBV5-4 to TRBJ2-1; 8 nucleotides agree with TRBD1. The length of the CDR3 is 17 residues. Trimming cost V 4 bases and J 8 bases; bases outside gene matches: 17. Germline loops: CDR1 SGHNT, CDR2 YYREEE (reference sequence). CDR3 sequence reads: CASSPGTGGSVQHEQFF. The DNA for the CDR3 is TGTGCCAGCAGCCCCGGGACAGGAGGCTCCGTTCAGCATGAGCAGTTCTTC. Supplemented by reference TRBV5-4 and TRBJ2-1, the full variable domain reads ETGVTQSPTHLIKTRGQQVTLRCSSQSGHNTVSWYQQALGQGPQFIFQYYREEENGRGNFPPRFSGLQFPNYSSELNVNALELDDSALYLCASSPGTGGSVQHEQFFGPGTRLTVL.

The chain links TRBV28 to TRBJ2-7; TRBD2 matches at 8 bases. The CDR3 is made up of 14 amino acids. Germline CDR1 is MDHEN and CDR2 is SYDVKM. The trim removed 5 bases at V and 3 bases at J, leaving 6 bases unmatched. The CDR3 sequence is CASSHLAGDYEQYF. The CDR3 DNA reads as TGTGCCAGCAGTCATCTAGCGGGTGACTACGAGCAGTACTTC.

This chain uses TRBV3-1 (or the pseudogene TRBV3-2) with TRBJ2-1, with D possibly being TRBD2 (6 bases). V lost 0 bases to trimming and J lost 5 bases, with 17 bases between them. The CDR3 totals 17 residues. Germline CDR1 and CDR2: LGHDT and YNNKEL (reference sequence). The CDR3 DNA reads TGTGCCAGCAGCCAAGAGGGGCGGGGAGGTAGGAACAATGAGCAGTTCTTC. It specifies CASSQEGRGGRNNEQFF.

This sequence joins TRBV2 and TRBJ1-2, with D tentatively TRBD1 (5 bases). V was pared by 8 bases and J by 11 bases, with 24 bases between. The V gene's germline CDR1 is SNHLY and CDR2 FYNNEI. CDR3 length: 14 amino acids. The CDR3 DNA sequence: TGTGCCAGCCTCCCGAGTGACCTCAGTCACAGGTACACCTTC. It translates to CASLPSDLSHRYTF.

The gene calls are TRBV27 and TRBJ1-5; D call uncertain. The CDR3 runs 14 residues. Germline loops: CDR1 MNHEY, CDR2 SMNVEV (reference sequence). The V end lost 6 bases, the J end lost 0 bases, and 9 bases lay between the germline ends. The CDR3 spells CASSSHVSNQPQHF. CDR3 in DNA: TGTGCCAGCAGCTCACATGTTAGCAATCAGCCCCAGCATTTT.

This chain links TRBV11-2 with TRBJ2-7, with D possibly TRBD1 on 6 matching bases. Germline CDR1 is SGHAT and CDR2 is FQNNGV. This CDR3 has 18 amino acids. Trimming stripped 3 bases from V and 5 bases from J, with 26 bases between. The CDR3 spells CASSFGSYRTGTLNEQYF. In DNA form, the CDR3 reads TGTGCCAGCAGCTTCGGATCATACCGAACCGGGACATTGAACGAGCAGTACTTC. Full variable domain (outside the CDR3, taken from reference TRBV11-2 and TRBJ2-7): EAGVAQSPRYKIIEKRQSVAFWCNPISGHATLYWYQQILGQGPKLLIQFQNNGVVDDSQLPKDRFSAERLKGVDSTLKIQPAKLEDSAVYLCASSFGSYRTGTLNEQYFGPGTRLTVT.

The genes are TRBV2 and TRBJ1-5; no clear D. The CDR3 is 17 residues long. Trimming pared 3 bases from V and 0 bases from J, leaving 15 bases between. CDR1 SNHLY and CDR2 FYNNEI come from the germline V gene. CDR3 region: CASSDQVGGNSNQPQHF. The CDR3 DNA reads as TGTGCCAGCAGTGATCAGGTGGGAGGGAATAGCAATCAGCCCCAGCATTTT.

The chain has TRBV19 and TRBJ1-1; D unresolved. This CDR3 spans 15 amino acids. The V and J ends lost 3 bases and 1 base respectively, with 12 bases between them. Germline V CDR1 and CDR2: LNHDA, SQIVND (reference sequence). Written as DNA, the CDR3 is TGTGCCAGTAGTATCCCGAGTCGGGGGAACACTGAAGCTTTCTTT. Encoded protein: CASSIPSRGNTEAFF.

The rearrangement links TRBV15 to TRBJ2-1, with 9 bases aligning to TRBD2. This CDR3 is 17 amino acids long. The germline V gene encodes CDR1 LNHNV and CDR2 YYDKDF (reference sequence). V lost 3 bases, J lost 7 bases, and 13 bases stayed unmatched. The CDR3 reads CATSRGNSGGLRNEQFF. CDR3 bases: TGTGCCACCAGCAGGGGGAATAGCGGGGGCCTTAGGAATGAGCAGTTCTTC.

The J gene is TRBJ2-2, the V gene TRBV5-1; TRBD1 matches 8 bases. The V gene's germline CDR1 is SGHRS and CDR2 YFSETQ. V lost 4 bases and J lost 6; bases outside the gene matches: 11. The CDR3 has 16 residues. In DNA, the CDR3 is TGCGCCAGCAGCCCAGATAACGTCAGGGGGCCCGGGGAGCTGTTTTTT. Protein: CASSPDNVRGPGELFF.

The count of this clone is one. The chain uses TRBV10-1 and TRBJ1-3; D is perhaps TRBD1 (5 bases). The CDR3 loop spans 15 amino acids. Germline CDR1 WNHNN, CDR2 SYGVQD (reference sequence). V lost 6 bases, J lost 4 bases, and 16 bases lay in between. CDR3 sequence (DNA): TGCGCCAGCAGGGATCACCGGGGGTGGGGAAACACCATATATTTT. The encoded protein is CASRDHRGWGNTIYF.

The gene calls are TRBV28 and TRBJ2-2; no reliable D call. Germline V gene data show CDR1 as MDHEN and CDR2 as SYDVKM. Trimming stripped 7 bases from V and 2 bases from J, with 23 bases between. The CDR3 extends over 18 amino acids. The CDR3 DNA is TGTGCCAGCACGACACGCCCCGTATTACCCCGAAACACCGGGGAGCTGTTTTTT. Translating gives CASTTRPVLPRNTGELFF.

The chain has TRBV18 and TRBJ2-7; 9 bases line up with TRBD2. The CDR3 runs to 19 residues. The V segment lost 1 base and the J segment 3 bases; nucleotides outside the gene matches: 16. Looked up from germline, CDR1 is KGHSH and CDR2 is LQKENI. The CDR3 loop reads CASSPHRDSGSERIYEQYF. CDR3 coding DNA: TGTGCCAGCTCACCACATAGAGATAGCGGGAGCGAACGGATCTACGAGCAGTACTTC.

The rearrangement joins TRBV25-1 to TRBJ1-1, with no clear D. The CDR3 consists of 15 residues. Trimming took off 6 bases at V and 3 bases at J, with 17 bases between the two ends. Germline V gene lookup returns CDR1 MGHDK and CDR2 SYGVNS. In DNA form, the CDR3 reads TGTGCCAGCAGGAAACGCGGGGTCGGAGACACTGAAGCTTTCTTT. This encodes CASRKRGVGDTEAFF.

This clone was recorded once. The gene calls are TRBV28 and TRBJ2-7; 10 bases fit TRBD2. The J segment lost 2 bases and the V segment lost 6 bases, leaving 7 bases of the junction unmatched. The CDR3 spans 15 residues. Per the germline V gene, CDR1 is MDHEN and CDR2 is SYDVKM. The CDR3 sequence: CASSNLAGGTYEQYF. CDR3 bases: TGTGCCAGCAGCAACTTAGCGGGAGGCACCTACGAGCAGTACTTC.

This chain joins TRBV27 and TRBJ2-3; 14 bases match TRBD2. The ends lost 6 bases at V and 5 bases at J; junction bases unmatched: 4. Germline V gene sequence: CDR1 MNHEY, CDR2 SMNVEV (reference sequence). The CDR3 is 15 residues long. CDR3 in amino acids: CASSPGTSGRDTQYF. DNA for the CDR3: TGTGCCAGCAGCCCCGGGACTAGCGGGAGAGATACGCAGTATTTT.

This clone turned up a few times. The J gene is TRBJ1-2, the V gene TRBV4-2; D is ambiguous. The CDR3 consists of 12 residues. Germline assignment: CDR1 LGHNA and CDR2 YNFKEQ. Trimming removed 0 bases at V and 11 bases at J, with 10 bases between. This CDR3 reads CASSQEGSVYTF. Here the CDR3 DNA reads TGTGCCAGCAGCCAAGAAGGCAGCGTATACACCTTC.

This chain connects TRBV9 to TRBJ2-5, with 8 bases lining up with TRBD2. The length of the CDR3 is 15 residues. Germline V gene lookup returns CDR1 SGDLS and CDR2 YYNGEE. V was clipped by 0 bases and J by 11 bases; unmatched bases: 12. As DNA, the CDR3 is TGTGCCAGCAGCGTAGGATTAGCGGGACGACCGAATCAGTACTTC. This encodes CASSVGLAGRPNQYF.

This clone was found once. The V and J genes are TRBV7-3 and TRBJ2-1, with 11 positions matching TRBD2. Trimming removed 1 base from V and 0 bases from J; junction bases left unmatched: 14. The CDR3 contains 21 residues. CDR1 and CDR2 from the germline V gene are SGHTA and FQGTGA. DNA of the CDR3: TGTGCCAGCAGCTTAAGGGCCAGGGCTAGCGGGAGGCACAGCTCCTACAATGAGCAGTTCTTC. Residues: CASSLRARASGRHSSYNEQFF.

V and J are TRBV28 and TRBJ2-7; TRBD1 aligns across 10 bases. This CDR3 is 15 amino acids long. Trimming took 4 bases from V and 3 from J; bases not matched to a gene: 6. Germline CDR1 and CDR2: MDHEN and SYDVKM. The CDR3 bases are TGTGCCAGCAGTTCCGGGACAGGGGAGTTCTACGAGCAGTACTTC. It encodes CASSSGTGEFYEQYF.

The V call is TRBV27, the J call TRBJ2-1, with 9 bases aligning to TRBD2. Germline assignment: CDR1 MNHEY and CDR2 SMNVEV (reference sequence). CDR3 length: 15 residues. With V trimmed by 6 bases and J by 4 bases, 7 bases remained unmatched. The CDR3: CASRSPAGGYNEQFF. DNA for the CDR3: TGTGCCAGCAGATCCCCGGCGGGAGGGTACAATGAGCAGTTCTTC.